These T cell receptor beta chains were read from a single sample in a study of blood T cells in healthy people across ages. Via MiXCR, TCRdb re-called the 5' RACE reads, giving one row per CDR3 protein. The data contain roughly 1.9 million distinct CDR3 sequences, roughly two fifths of them singletons. The source material was blood. These TCRs come from a human donor in good health. Each CDR3 is given with its conserved first and last residue. A clone size is listed for some rows: how often the clone was seen (once, few, many), or a class if it is expanded.

>TRBV3-1|.
CASSGLGQGSFYGYTF
>TRBV20-1|.
CSASRQGGYEQYF
>TRBV5-1|once
CASSYQGPGETQYF
>TRBV19|.
CATRAGLPREGYTF
>TRBV6-2/TRBV6-3|.
CASSPITSGINNEQFF
>TRBV24-1|.
CATSETGQGLRQTQYF
>TRBV27|few
CASSHLNEKLFF
>TRBV7-9|.
CASSRFGLGDTQYF
>TRBV5-1|.
CASSLSQVRGNYGYTF
>TRBV20-1|few
CSASDGTEAFF
>TRBV27|.
CASSLGRLGTDTQYF
>TRBV5-1|.
CASSLLPGEETQYF
>TRBV6-2/TRBV6-3|.
CASSFQSPGQAFF
>TRBV6-6|.
CASSYLTANYGYTF
>TRBV3-1|.
CASSQVPAGSDGYTF
>TRBV28|few
CASSFYGIYGYTF
>TRBV7-9|.
CASRPHWGQEKLNYGYTF
>TRBV6-6|.
CASSVVSNTEAFF
>TRBV7-2|.
CASSRTSEGGPYNEQFF
>TRBV5-1|.
CASSLEERTNEKLFF
>TRBV5-1|.
CASSQDAGSQPQHF
>TRBV4-3|few
CASSQRTRDSPYGYTF
>TRBV27|few
CASSFGSPEKLFF
>TRBV11-2|few
CATTGGSEQFF
>TRBV11-3|.
CASSFDRDGNTIYF
>TRBV21-1|.
CASSKRTGSYEQYF
>TRBV19|.
CASSIDLPPDGSPLHF
>TRBV7-2|.
CASSSGQGIGYTF
>TRBV2|.
CASSPPSGANNERFF
>TRBV6-5|.
CAGSQFSGSYEQYF
>TRBV5-1|.
CASSLPVRDSPLHF
>TRBV7-6|.
CASSLEASGGCYNEQFF
>TRBV3-1|.
CASSQESRPETQYF
>TRBV7-2|.
CASSSGRIDYGYTF
>TRBV18|.
CASSSLTTGTGNYEQYF
>TRBV6-2/TRBV6-3|.
CASSYSQVTNTEAFF
>TRBV12-3/TRBV12-4|.
CASSLSTGSEAFF
>TRBV20-1|once
CSASRQRGATDTQYF
>TRBV20-1|few
CSARDLQGPPDEQYF
>TRBV20-1|.
CSASLLGQSSDTQYF
>TRBV20-1|few
CSARDFGATGTVNYGYTF
>TRBV28|.
CASSLYQGTVDTQYF
>TRBV29-1|.
CSVKEGAPGPQHF
>TRBV15|few
CATSREAGGHEQYF
>TRBV6-5|.
CASSYGAAFEAFF
>TRBV24-1|few
CATSDPKGAETQYF
>TRBV25-1|few
CASTDLQGTQNIQYF
>TRBV9|.
CASSVSYGPCEQYF
>TRBV11-2|.
CASSLVFRGGEQFF
>TRBV20-1|many
CSAKDPTRYNEQFF
>TRBV7-8|few
CASSLVGLARSEQFF
>TRBV12-3/TRBV12-4|few
CASSLASRILGGDTQYF
>TRBV3-1|.
CASSLLSGGGLSYNEQFF
>TRBV12-3/TRBV12-4|.
CASSLGTGVNTETFF
>TRBV6-5|.
CASSNTPGVGGYGYTF
>TRBV7-3|.
CASGDSANNEQFF
>TRBV12-3/TRBV12-4|few
CASRPSPGRSGQETQYF
>TRBV2|.
CASSDRQGWTGELFF